This TCR beta chain is drawn from a study of beta chain features in type 1 diabetes (dated by TCRdb to the late 2010s). Regarding the complete study: No differences in mean age, gender distribution, total cell number or subset yield were found between patients and healthy donors. A total of under 120,000,000 sorted cells were examined across all samples, and RNA yield correlated strongly with the number of cells per subset. Regulatory and stem cell-like memory subsets were isolated from only 8 patients and about eight healthy donors, whereas naive and central memory subsets came from all 30 or so donors. In the study, recently diagnosed type 1 diabetes patients and matched healthy donors were compared on the TCRB repertoires of their sorted circulating CD4+ T cell subsets. The full study reports these points: At VDJ recombination sites, patients with type 1 diabetes made fewer insertions and deleted more nucleotides, a pattern implying thymic rearrangement abnormalities. Naive, central memory and regulatory TCRB repertoires appeared to be more alike among patients than among healthy donors. Because cDNA was sequenced instead of genomic DNA, highly expressing activated cells could be over-represented, though the groups showed no difference in activation or CD3 levels. Only small numbers of individuals were included in the HLA sub-analyses, which left unresolved whether HLA type had any influence on TCRB rearrangement. A moderate but significant shortening of TCRB CDR3 length was observed in type 1 diabetes patients in all four CD4+ subsets. PCR may preferentially amplify shorter templates, but because patient and control samples were amplified and corrected together, any resulting skew would affect both groups equally.

In its sample, this clone was seen a few times. What this receptor recognizes is not known. Within one base of it there is no much larger clone, and no base qualities were kept. Each donor gave one peripheral blood draw, roughly 110 mL on average, collected into heparinised tubes. Using a panel that included CD45RO, CCR7, CD25, CD127, CD95 and CD27, naive, central memory, regulatory and stem cell-like memory CD4+ T cells were sorted on a BD FACSAria II. Every sorted population had a purity above 95%. PBMCs were isolated immediately by Lymphoprep density gradient centrifugation and stained directly without culture. To minimize batch effects, samples were stained and sorted in pairs, one healthy donor with one patient per experiment. All of the isolated RNA was reverse transcribed with the High Capacity cDNA Reverse Transcription Kit, so expressed TCRB transcripts were sequenced. Deep immunoSEQ sequencing was performed on naive, central memory and regulatory T cell samples, with an average of about 3.57 million total reads per sample. Sorted cells were lysed in RLT buffer and RNA was extracted with DNase-treated RNeasy Micro or Mini kits, depending on cell number. Each cell subset was processed on its own to prevent cross-contamination, while patient and healthy donor samples were processed together. The immunoSEQ multiplex PCR was used to amplify TCRB sequences from cDNA, yielding 87-bp fragments that span the CDR3 region. The amplicons were sequenced using the Illumina HiSeq platform. The original methods were these. PCR bias was computationally corrected using synthetic template baselines, reads within Hamming distance 2 were collapsed, and singletons that could not be merged were discarded. Reads were aligned to IMGT to assign V, D and J genes, CDR3 length, and insertions or deletions at six rearrangement sites. Within each subset, clonotype counts were normalized to the number of sorted cells before true diversity and Gini coefficients were calculated with the tcR R package. The overlap coefficient, calculated on TCRB nucleotide sequences, was used to quantify repertoire sharing. The clones in this table, taken by TCRdb from immuneACCESS, are in-frame only. Not every clone is retained; where verified, under half of the shortfall comes from an unresolved V gene, and the cause of the rest is unknown. The V and J calls and the clone size are those of that table, but D and trimming were determined from the DNA. Present in this sample are 150,000 to 190,000 clones, 8.1% of which were seen just once. The ten largest clones represent about 0.6% of the sample.

Sequenced sample: central memory CD4+ T cells from blood. The receptor comes from a man aged 18 to 29 in good health.

The DNA is as follows: TGTGCCAGCAGCCAGTCGGCCGGGACAGTCAACTACGAGCAGTACTTC. Its product reads: CASSQSAGTVNYEQYF. The chain couples TRBV5-6 to TRBJ2-7, with 7 middle bases fitting TRBD1. The CDR3 goes from the cysteine to the phenylalanine over 16 residues. Only the CDR3 part of the read is kept: 48 bases, read in frame from the first base. From the germline V gene, CDR1 is SGHDT and CDR2 is YYEEEE. V lost 4 bases and J lost 3 bases, and the count of bases not matched to a germline gene is 13.